The 21 T cell receptor beta chains below all came from one sample that was sequenced in a study of shared clonotypes between healthy human individuals. This table comes from immunoSEQ multiplex PCR, and its TCRdb copy is limited to in-frame clones, with some not included. Of over 2 million clones detected, approximately 90% appear once; the ten largest clones hold 0.3% to 0.45%. Sequenced material: naive CD4+ T cells from PBMCs. Sample subset: CD45RA+ positively selected. The receptors here all came from a man aged 18 to 30 in good health. Some clones in this sample may be carry-over from other donors' samples.

This chain links TRBV29-1 with TRBJ2-7, with D perhaps being TRBD1 or TRBD2 (5 bases each). Trimming removed 6 bases from V and 7 bases from J, with 16 bases in between. This CDR3 region has 12 residues. CDR1 is SQVTM and CDR2 is ANQGSEA in the germline V gene. CDR3 DNA sequence: TGCAGCGTCCGTCGGGGCCCTAGGGAGCAGTACTTC. The encoded protein is CSVRRGPREQYF.

With regard to this clone: This same CDR3 is encoded by further DNA sequences in the sample. The DNA for the CDR3 is TGTGCCAGCAGCCAACGACAGGATAGAGGTGAAGCTTTCTTT. This encodes CASSQRQDRGEAFF. The chain recombines TRBV6-5 with TRBJ1-1; D might be TRBD1 (6 bases). V was trimmed by 6 bases and J by 7 bases, leaving 18 bases between them. Germline V gives CDR1 MNHEY, CDR2 SVGAGI. The CDR3 covers 14 residues.

The rearrangement uses TRBV2 and TRBJ2-1; D gene unclear. Germline CDR1 SNHLY, CDR2 FYNNEI. The CDR3 is made up of 15 amino acids. V lost 3 bases, J lost 1 base, and 10 bases lay in between. CDR3 in DNA: TGTGCCAGCAGTGATGAGATAGCATCCTACAATGAGCAGTTCTTC. Translated, it gives CASSDEIASYNEQFF.

This chain links TRBV7-2 with TRBJ2-5; TRBD2 matches at 8 bases. The CDR3 loop spans 14 amino acids. Looked up from germline, CDR1 is SGHTA and CDR2 is FQGNSA. Trimming took 6 bases from V and 2 from J; bases not matched to a gene: 5. The CDR3 reads CASRTAGAQETQYF. CDR3 DNA sequence: TGTGCCAGCAGGACAGCGGGGGCACAAGAGACCCAGTACTTC.

This clone came up once. V and J are TRBV29-1 and TRBJ2-7, with 10 bases that match TRBD2. Germline-derived CDR1 and CDR2 are SQVTM and ANQGSEA. Trimming removed 6 bases from V and 2 bases from J; junction bases left unmatched: 7. This CDR3 has 14 amino acids. Here the CDR3 DNA reads TGCAGCGTGGCCGGGACTAGCGTTGCCTACGAGCAGTACTTC. Amino acid sequence: CSVAGTSVAYEQYF.

This chain uses TRBV13 with TRBJ2-7; perhaps D is TRBD1 or TRBD2 (5 bases each). The CDR3 sequence is 16 residues long. V shed 5 bases and J shed 3 bases, with 20 bases lying between them. CDR1 PRHDT and CDR2 FYEKMQ come from the germline V gene (reference sequence). The CDR3 nucleotides read TGTGCCAGCAGCCCACATGGGGGTGGCCCCGACTACGAGCAGTACTTC. It yields the protein CASSPHGGGPDYEQYF.

The V call is TRBV15, the J call TRBJ2-3; weak D call: TRBD2 (6 bases). The germline gives CDR1 LNHNV, CDR2 YYDKDF (reference sequence). This CDR3 has 13 residues. V lost 3 bases to trimming and J lost 7 bases, with 11 bases between them. The CDR3 spells CATSRGTGNTQYF. The CDR3 DNA follows: TGTGCCACCAGCAGGGGGACTGGAAATACGCAGTATTTT.

The chain recombines TRBV30 with TRBJ2-5; 9 bases are shared with TRBD2. The DNA end favors TRBJ2-7, so the J call may be wrong. CDR1 and CDR2 from the germline V gene are GTSNPN and SVGIG (reference sequence). The CDR3 runs to 14 residues. CDR3 protein: CAWSGLAALYEQYF. The CDR3 DNA sequence: TGTGCCTGGAGTGGACTAGCGGCACTGTACGAGCAGTACTTC.

The rearrangement uses TRBV7-2 and TRBJ1-2; 7 bases align to TRBD1. J lost 3 bases, V lost 5 bases, and 9 bases had no gene match. The CDR3 extends over 15 amino acids. CDR1 is SGHTA and CDR2 is FQGNSA in the germline V gene. The CDR3 loop reads CASSLFTGDHYGYTF. CDR3 in DNA: TGTGCCAGCAGCCTCTTCACAGGGGACCACTATGGCTACACCTTC.

This chain links TRBV7-9 with TRBJ2-7; D might be TRBD1 or TRBD2, each matching 6 bases. Trimming pared 5 bases from V and 7 bases from J, leaving 15 bases between. This CDR3 contains 13 residues. CDR1 and CDR2 (germline): SEHNR, FQNEAQ (reference sequence). CDR3 sequence: CASSPFGGTEQYF. CDR3 DNA: TGTGCCAGCAGCCCCTTTGGGGGGACAGAGCAGTACTTC.

This chain links TRBV11-2 with TRBJ2-1; D might be TRBD2 (5 bases). V was cut by 0 bases and J by 10 bases, with 16 bases left in between. The germline V gene encodes CDR1 SGHAT and CDR2 FQNNGV. The CDR3 runs to 15 residues. The CDR3 sequence: CASSLDRGSRGEQFF. CDR3 sequence (DNA): TGTGCCAGCAGCTTAGATCGGGGATCGAGAGGCGAGCAGTTCTTC.

Points on this clone: One junction end does not reproduce the germline sequence, and a read error may be involved. The CDR3 coding sequence is TGTGCCAGCACTGAAAGGCTGGACAATGAGCAGTTCTTC. Its translation: CASTERLDNEQFF. J is TRBJ2-1 and V is TRBV2; D is undetermined. This CDR3 is 13 amino acids long. Germline V gives CDR1 SNHLY, CDR2 FYNNEI.

Notes on this clone: The identical CDR3 is also encoded by other nucleotide sequences in the sample. The chain has TRBV7-2 and TRBJ1-5; D call uncertain. The CDR3 is 12 residues long. With 5 bases removed from V and 8 bases from J, the gap between germline ends came to 10 bases. Germline CDR1 SGHTA, CDR2 FQGNSA. CDR3 nucleotides: TGTGCCAGCAGCCTGGACCGGGAGCCCCAGCATTTT. This encodes CASSLDREPQHF.

The V gene is TRBV7-8, the J gene TRBJ1-2, with D unclear. Trimming took off 1 base at V and 0 bases at J, with 12 bases between the two ends. The germline gives CDR1 SGHVS, CDR2 FQNEAQ. The CDR3 is made up of 16 amino acids. The CDR3 spells CASSLEGGLANYGYTF. The CDR3 DNA follows: TGTGCCAGCAGCTTAGAAGGCGGCTTAGCTAACTATGGCTACACCTTC.

The V call is TRBV7-9, the J call TRBJ2-1; 10 bases map to TRBD2. This CDR3 region has 15 residues. Germline V gene sequence: CDR1 SEHNR, CDR2 FQNEAQ (reference sequence). Trimming at V came to 1 base and at J to 9 bases, leaving 6 bases not matched to a gene. As DNA, the CDR3 is TGTGCCAGCAGCTTAGATAGCGGGAGGTCTCCTGAGCAGTTCTTC. This gives the protein CASSLDSGRSPEQFF.

The chain combines TRBV2 with TRBJ2-2, with 7 bases that match TRBD2. Trimming took 6 bases from V and 6 from J; bases not matched to a gene: 4. The germline V gene encodes CDR1 SNHLY and CDR2 FYNNEI. The CDR3 has 13 residues. The DNA for the CDR3 is TGTGCCAGCAGAGCGACTAGCTCCGGGGAGCTGTTTTTT. Amino acid sequence: CASRATSSGELFF.

J is TRBJ2-1 and V is TRBV18, with 15 positions matching TRBD2. Germline loops: CDR1 KGHSH, CDR2 LQKENI. The V segment lost 2 bases and the J segment 7 bases; nucleotides outside the gene matches: 6. CDR3 length: 17 amino acids. This CDR3 is CASSPRSGTSGRNEQFF. CDR3 sequence (DNA): TGTGCCAGCTCACCAAGGAGTGGGACTAGCGGGAGGAATGAGCAGTTCTTC.

This clone was detected once. The chain has TRBV5-4 and TRBJ2-2; unclear D gene. The CDR3 is made up of 15 amino acids. V shed 2 bases and J shed 3 bases, with 11 bases lying between them. From germline, CDR1 is SGHNT and CDR2 YYREEE (reference sequence). CDR3 protein: CASSLGVSDTGELFF. The CDR3 DNA reads TGTGCCAGCAGCTTAGGAGTTTCTGACACCGGGGAGCTGTTTTTT.

On this clone itself: Other DNA sequences in this sample translate to the same CDR3. This chain joins TRBV29-1 and TRBJ2-3; D not resolved. The CDR3 contains 13 residues. V lost 3 bases, J lost 2 bases, and 9 bases lay in between. Germline V gives CDR1 SQVTM, CDR2 ANQGSEA. The CDR3 reads CSVEGRLTDTQYF. The CDR3, as DNA: TGCAGCGTTGAGGGTAGGCTCACAGATACGCAGTATTTT.

On this clone itself: The same CDR3 also results from other DNA sequences found in this sample. The rearrangement joins TRBV9 to TRBJ1-3; D call uncertain. There are 14 residues in the CDR3. Germline V gives CDR1 SGDLS, CDR2 YYNGEE. The V end lost 3 bases, the J end lost 3 bases, and 10 bases lay between the germline ends. The CDR3 nucleotides are TGTGCCAGCAGCGCCCCTGAAAGTGGAAACACCATATATTTT. This encodes CASSAPESGNTIYF.

V usage is TRBV13 and J usage is TRBJ2-7; no firm D call. V was shortened by 1 base and J by 4 bases, with 8 bases between the two germline ends. CDR3 length: 13 amino acids. Per germline, CDR1 PRHDT and CDR2 FYEKMQ (reference sequence). CDR3 residues: CASSLVGRYEQYF. DNA of the CDR3: TGTGCCAGCAGCTTAGTCGGTCGATACGAGCAGTACTTC.